A single TCR beta chain is shown here with its context. CDR3 length: 11 residues. Between the trimmed V and J ends, which lost 10 bases and 8 bases, there was a span of 13 bases. CDR1 is MNHNS and CDR2 is SASEGT in the germline V gene. This record belongs to a study of shared T cell receptors in the human thymus. Libraries were prepared by immunoSEQ multiplex PCR; TCRdb keeps only in-frame clonotypes and omits some of them. The repertoire has about 660,000 clones, roughly 90% of them found once; the top ten carry 0.01%. The sample also formed part of further work on human thymus T cells. As reported in that work: Surgeons resected thymus tissue during corrective heart surgery.

The sequence was obtained from a boy in the first two years of life with a congenital heart defect. This sequence joins TRBV6-1 and TRBJ2-3; D ambiguous. The sample consisted of thymocytes. The CDR3 nucleotides read TGTGCCATCGACGAGGAAGGTACGCAGTATTTT. This sequence encodes CAIDEEGTQYF.